A single sample is the source of the 24 T cell receptor beta chains below, sequenced in a study of beta chain features in type 1 diabetes. Whole-study results and caveats: In every one of the four CD4+ subsets, TCRB CDR3s were moderately but significantly shorter in Type 1 diabetes patients.

For these receptors, no antigen is known. Expressed TCRB transcripts were sequenced because the isolated RNA had all been reverse transcribed beforehand. The table came from immunoSEQ multiplex PCR; TCRdb's copy has only in-frame clones and leaves some out. The sample holds some 190,000 clones, around 7.9% seen once. The sequenced sample consisted of central memory CD4+ T cells from blood. The receptors were gathered from a young man with type 1 diabetes.

This rearrangement joins TRBV28 to TRBJ1-6; D is uncertain. The CDR3 is made up of 19 amino acids. Trimming stripped 2 bases from V and 0 bases from J, with 17 bases between. Looked up from germline, CDR1 is MDHEN and CDR2 is SYDVKM. The DNA for the CDR3 is TGTGCCAGCAGTTTAAGGACGGACTCGGGGAGCTCCTATAATTCACCCCTCCACTTT. Protein: CASSLRTDSGSSYNSPLHF.

A few counts support this clone. The V gene is TRBV28, the J gene TRBJ2-7; 8 bases are shared with TRBD2. Trimming removed 2 bases from V and 1 base from J; junction bases left unmatched: 13. The CDR3 runs 18 residues. Germline CDR1 is MDHEN and CDR2 is SYDVKM. CDR3 in DNA: TGTGCCAGCAGTTTACCCTACCTACTAGCGGAAGGATCCTACGAGCAGTACTTC. As protein: CASSLPYLLAEGSYEQYF.

In DNA, the CDR3 is TGTGCCAGCAGTTTGTCATACAGGGTCCGCCAAGAGACCCAGTACTTC. Protein: CASSLSYRVRQETQYF. The genes are TRBV27 and TRBJ2-5; the D gene is possibly TRBD1 (6 bases). The germline V gene encodes CDR1 MNHEY and CDR2 SMNVEV (reference sequence). Trimming shortened V by 3 bases and J by 1 base, and 15 bases separated the two germline ends. CDR3 length: 16 residues.

This clone appeared a few times. The chain is built from TRBV11-2 and TRBJ2-6; the D gene is possibly TRBD1 (5 bases). The ends were cut back, 4 bases at V and 1 base at J, with 8 bases in the middle. CDR1 and CDR2 (germline): SGHAT, FQNNGV. The CDR3 is 15 residues long. CDR3 loop: CASSSQGSGANVLTF. Written as DNA, the CDR3 is TGTGCCAGCAGCTCCCAGGGATCTGGGGCCAACGTCCTGACTTTC.

At least ten counts were recorded for this clone. The chain links TRBV19 to TRBJ1-1, with D possibly matching TRBD1 (5 bases). The V end lost 5 bases, the J end lost 3 bases, and 16 bases lay between the germline ends. This CDR3 spans 15 amino acids. Germline V gives CDR1 LNHDA, CDR2 SQIVND (reference sequence). CDR3 residues: CASSPPTAPYTEAFF. In DNA, the CDR3 is TGTGCCAGTAGTCCCCCGACAGCCCCCTACACTGAAGCTTTCTTT.

This clone appeared a few times. The rearrangement links TRBV11-3 to TRBJ2-3; D is perhaps TRBD2 (6 bases). Germline-derived CDR1 and CDR2 are SGHNT and YENEEA. The ends were cut back, 0 bases at V and 4 bases at J, with 8 bases in the middle. The CDR3 contains 14 residues. CDR3 protein: CASSLDGRSDTQYF. The CDR3 nucleotides read TGTGCCAGCAGCTTAGACGGGAGATCAGATACGCAGTATTTT. Combining the CDR3 with reference TRBV11-3 and TRBJ2-3 gives the whole variable domain EAGVVQSPRYKIIEKKQPVAFWCNPISGHNTLYWYLQNLGQGPELLIRYENEEAVDDSQLPKDRFSAERLKGVDSTLKIQPAELGDSAVYLCASSLDGRSDTQYFGPGTRLTVL.

In this sample, this clone turned up a few times. CDR3 loop: CAWSVSSRNYGYTF. The CDR3 DNA reads as TGTGCCTGGAGTGTAAGCTCAAGAAACTATGGCTACACCTTC. The V gene is TRBV30, the J gene TRBJ1-2, with unresolved D. The CDR3 spans 14 residues. CDR1 and CDR2 (germline): GTSNPN, SVGIG (reference sequence). V was cut by 0 bases and J by 2 bases, with 10 bases left in between.

The DNA for the CDR3 is TGCGCCAGCAGCTTTACAGTCCAAGAGACCCAGTACTTC. This encodes CASSFTVQETQYF. J is TRBJ2-5 and V is TRBV5-1; D gene ambiguous. Germline V gene lookup returns CDR1 SGHRS and CDR2 YFSETQ. Trimming took 2 bases from V and 1 from J, leaving 6 bases between them. The CDR3 is 13 residues long.

This clone occurred a few times. The gene calls are TRBV28 and TRBJ2-3; no clear D. There are 14 residues in the CDR3. Trimming cost V 5 bases and J 6 bases, with 15 bases left between them. Germline CDR1 is MDHEN and CDR2 is SYDVKM. The CDR3 loop reads CASSPPRSGDTQYF. The CDR3 DNA reads TGTGCCAGCAGTCCCCCTAGGTCCGGGGATACGCAGTATTTT.

The V call is TRBV6-5, the J call TRBJ2-3, with 8 bases matching TRBD2. V gave up 10 bases and J gave up 0 bases; unmatched junction bases: 6. The CDR3 has 14 residues. Germline V lookup: CDR1 MNHEY, CDR2 SVGAGI. CDR3 loop: CATRRGGSTDTQYF. CDR3 in DNA: TGTGCCACGAGACGGGGGGGCAGCACAGATACGCAGTATTTT.

This chain links TRBV18 with TRBJ2-7, with 8 bases matching TRBD2. The CDR3 length is 14 residues. CDR1 and CDR2 from the germline V gene are KGHSH and LQKENI. V shed 5 bases and J 3 bases; nucleotides not matched to a gene: 6. The DNA for the CDR3 is TGTGCCAGCTCAGATAGCAGCGGGGGCTACGAGCAGTACTTC. It is translated as CASSDSSGGYEQYF.

The chain employs TRBV30 and TRBJ2-3; TRBD2 matches 9 bases. The trim removed 2 bases at V and 4 bases at J, leaving 13 bases unmatched. CDR3 length: 17 amino acids. Germline V gives CDR1 GTSNPN, CDR2 SVGIG (reference sequence). The chain's CDR3 is CAWSLAGLAEVADTQYF. For the CDR3, the DNA is TGTGCCTGGAGTCTGGCGGGACTAGCCGAAGTCGCAGATACGCAGTATTTT.

V and J are TRBV6-1 and TRBJ2-5, with D perhaps TRBD1 (5 bases). From germline, CDR1 is MNHNS and CDR2 SASEGT. The CDR3 spans 15 residues. Trimming shortened V by 3 bases and J by 1 base, and 12 bases separated the two germline ends. CDR3 bases: TGTGCCAGCAGTGAGTGGGTGGGGCCCCAAGAGACCCAGTACTTC. Translating gives CASSEWVGPQETQYF.

A few counts support this clone. The V call is TRBV19, the J call TRBJ1-5; 7 nucleotides match TRBD1. Germline V gene sequence: CDR1 LNHDA, CDR2 SQIVND (reference sequence). This CDR3 is built from 15 residues. J gave up 4 bases and V 4 bases, and 7 bases lay outside the gene matches. The CDR3 DNA reads TGTGCCAGTAGTAGAGGACAGGTGGGGAATCAGCCCCAGCATTTT. It yields the protein CASSRGQVGNQPQHF.

This sequence joins TRBV6-5 and TRBJ1-2; D is unclear. With 2 bases removed from V and 2 bases from J, the gap between germline ends came to 12 bases. The CDR3 is 15 residues long. Per the germline V gene, CDR1 is MNHEY and CDR2 is SVGAGI. The CDR3 sequence is CASSYSGLSNYGYTF. CDR3 DNA sequence: TGTGCCAGCAGTTACAGTGGACTGAGCAACTATGGCTACACCTTC.

This sequence joins TRBV25-1 and TRBJ2-2, with D unclear. There are 13 residues in the CDR3. V shed 3 bases and J shed 7 bases, with 9 bases lying between them. CDR1 is MGHDK and CDR2 is SYGVNS in the germline V gene. Here the CDR3 DNA reads TGTGCCAGCAGTGATTACAATGGCGGGGAGCTGTTTTTT. Translating gives CASSDYNGGELFF.

This clone appeared a few times. The chain combines TRBV5-1 with TRBJ2-6; D unclear. The CDR3 runs 16 residues. Trimming shortened V by 6 bases and J by 0 bases, and 13 bases separated the two germline ends. The germline V gene has CDR1 SGHRS and CDR2 YFSETQ. Here the CDR3 DNA reads TGCGCCAGCACCCTAGGTAGCCCCTCTGGGGCCAACGTCCTGACTTTC. Amino acids: CASTLGSPSGANVLTF.

This clone was found a few times. The gene calls are TRBV6-5 and TRBJ1-2; TRBD1 matches 8 bases. J lost 1 base, V lost 6 bases, and 4 bases had no gene match. CDR3 length: 14 amino acids. In germline, CDR1 is MNHEY, CDR2 SVGAGI. The chain's CDR3 is CASRRTGSNYGYTF. The CDR3 DNA reads TGTGCCAGCAGGCGGACAGGGAGTAACTATGGCTACACCTTC.

V and J are TRBV2 and TRBJ2-6; perhaps TRBD1 as D (6 bases). V was trimmed by 7 bases and J by 0 bases, leaving 13 bases between them. This CDR3 spans 16 amino acids. Germline-derived CDR1 and CDR2 are SNHLY and FYNNEI. The CDR3 region has the DNA TGTGCCAGCAACAGGGACGGTCACTCTGGGGCCAACGTCCTGACTTTC. Translation: CASNRDGHSGANVLTF.

This clone was seen at least ten times. V and J are TRBV7-9 and TRBJ1-2, with 9 bases that match TRBD1. This CDR3 spans 13 amino acids. Per germline, CDR1 SEHNR and CDR2 FQNEAQ (reference sequence). With 5 bases clipped from V and 8 bases from J, the junction kept 6 bases outside the gene matches. The CDR3 sequence: CASSRDRGYGYTF. DNA for the CDR3: TGTGCCAGCAGCCGCGACAGGGGGTACGGCTACACCTTC.

The CDR3 protein is CASRRGQLQETQYF. In nucleotides, the CDR3 is TGTGCCAGCAGGAGGGGACAGCTACAAGAGACCCAGTACTTC. V and J are TRBV27 and TRBJ2-5, with 7 nucleotides matching TRBD1. Germline CDR1 is MNHEY and CDR2 is SMNVEV (reference sequence). This CDR3 is 14 amino acids long. J lost 2 bases, V lost 6 bases, and 6 bases had no gene match.

This clone was detected only a few times. The chain is built from TRBV6-6 and TRBJ2-6, with 8 bases matching TRBD2. V shed 7 bases and J 2 bases; nucleotides not matched to a gene: 4. Germline CDR1 and CDR2: MNHNY and SVGAGI (reference sequence). CDR3 length: 15 residues. Here the CDR3 DNA reads TGTGCCAGCAATTCGGGAGGGCCTGGGGCCAACGTCCTGACTTTC. Amino acid sequence: CASNSGGPGANVLTF.

V usage is TRBV21-1 and J usage is TRBJ1-2; TRBD1, as called in the table, went unchecked against the DNA. TRBV21-1 is flagged as a pseudogene. This CDR3 is 16 amino acids long. CDR3 region: CASSIEGTGPFYGYTF. The CDR3 nucleotides read TGTGCCAGCAGCATAGAAGGAACAGGGCCCTTCTATGGCTACACCTTC.

This clone was counted ten times or more. V is TRBV7-9 and J is TRBJ1-1; 7 bases are shared with TRBD1. There are 14 residues in the CDR3. CDR1 is SEHNR and CDR2 is FQNEAQ in the germline V gene (reference sequence). Trimming at V came to 5 bases and at J to 3 bases, leaving 6 bases not matched to a gene. The CDR3 sequence: CASSERQGDTEAFF. The CDR3 DNA sequence: TGTGCCAGCAGCGAACGGCAGGGGGACACTGAAGCTTTCTTT.